This T cell receptor beta chain is drawn from a study of beta chain features in type 1 diabetes. Study findings and constraints: Compared with healthy donors, patients appeared to share more similar naive, central memory and regulatory TCRB repertoires. Any HLA type influence on TCRB rearrangement was left unresolved here.

The study reverse transcribed the entire isolated RNA, so it sequenced expressed TCRB transcripts. Clones were read by immunoSEQ multiplex PCR, and TCRdb kept only the in-frame ones, dropping some. The sample records 130,000 to 150,000 clones, less than 9% being singletons. Using CD45RO/CCR7/CD25/CD127/CD95/CD27, CD4+ naive, central memory, regulatory and stem cell-like memory cells were sorted. This clone came up a few times. As yet, its antigen is unknown. The CDR3 is 15 amino acids. Germline V CDR1 and CDR2: SGHDT, YYEEEE. Trimming at V came to 4 bases and at J to 6 bases, leaving 6 bases not matched to a gene.

This clonotype originated in a woman in her twenties or thirties in good health. Sequences were obtained from central memory CD4+ T cells from blood. The chain uses TRBV5-6 and TRBJ2-1; 11 nucleotides align to TRBD2. The CDR3 DNA reads as TGTGCCAGCAGCGGTACTAGCGGGAGAACCAATGAGCAGTTCTTC. This gives the protein CASSGTSGRTNEQFF. Full variable domain (outside the CDR3, taken from reference TRBV5-6 and TRBJ2-1): DAGVTQSPTHLIKTRGQQVTLRCSPKSGHDTVSWYQQALGQGPQFIFQYYEEEERQRGNFPDRFSGHQFPNYSSELNVNALLLGDSALYLCASSGTSGRTNEQFFGPGTRLTVL.